Listed here is a single TCR beta chain. Its matching antigen is unknown. This specimen comes from a study of T cell responses to AZD1222 COVID-19 vaccine. Some clones are missing from TCRdb's copy, which holds only in-frame ones; the method was immunoSEQ multiplex PCR. The data hold around 120,000 clones, with approximately 88% observed a single time. The CDR3 spans 15 residues. After removal of 0 bases from V and 8 bases from J, the junction contained 9 bases not matched to a gene. The germline V gene has CDR1 SGDLS and CDR2 YYNGEE. Study-wide results and limits: Reportedly, nearly half the spike-specific TCRs target unmutated variant regions. Just 5 or 6 AZD1222 recipients tested seropositive at baseline.

The V gene is TRBV9, the J gene TRBJ1-2, with 8 bases identical to TRBD1. This sequence originates from an adult in good health. The input for sequencing was peripheral blood, taken on day 0 of AZD1222 vaccination. The chain's CDR3 is CASSVGQGTYGGYTF. The CDR3 DNA follows: TGTGCCAGCAGCGTAGGACAGGGGACTTACGGCGGCTACACCTTC. The full variable domain, its missing parts supplied by reference TRBV9 and TRBJ1-2, is DSGVTQTPKHLITATGQRVTLRCSPRSGDLSVYWYQQSLDQGLQFLIQYYNGEERAKGNILERFSAQQFPDLHSELNLSSLELGDSALYFCASSVGQGTYGGYTFGSGTRLTVV.